The clone carrying this TCR beta chain has ten or more counts. Its target is not known. The data were obtained in a study of T cells in Graves' hyperthyroidism and ophthalmopathy. Study outcomes and limitations: Blood shared most expanded thyroid clonotypes above 0.001.

The TCR beta CDR3 regions underwent amplification using RNA transcripts as the source. The HTBI primer set served for first-round RT-PCR of the TCR CDR3. TCRdb reprocessed the multiplex PCR reads via MiXCR and lists one record per CDR3 protein. The profile shows about 590,000 distinct CDR3 sequences, around a sixth of them singletons. Graves' hyperthyroidism showing no ophthalmopathy progression within 18 months was considered stable. Newly diagnosed hyperthyroidism, duration under 2 months, in patients aged 18 to 65. Around 10 ml fresh peripheral blood yielded the PBMCs. The CDR3 extends over 16 amino acids. After removal of 0 bases from V and 3 bases from J, the junction contained 5 bases not matched to a gene. Germline CDR1 and CDR2: SGHRS and YFSETQ.

The chain uses TRBV5-1 and TRBJ2-7; 11 bases map to TRBD2. The sequencing input was blood. This sequence originates from a woman in her thirties with Graves' hyperthyroidism. The DNA for the CDR3 is TGCGCCAGCAGCTTGGAGAGACTAGCGGGGTACTACGAGCAGTACTTC. Encoded protein: CASSLERLAGYYEQYF. The full variable domain, with the rest looked up from reference TRBV5-1 and TRBJ2-7, is KAGVTQTPRYLIKTRGQQVTLSCSPISGHRSVSWYQQTPGQGLQFLFEYFSETQRNKGNFPGRFSGRQFSNSRSEMNVSTLELGDSALYLCASSLERLAGYYEQYFGPGTRLTVT.